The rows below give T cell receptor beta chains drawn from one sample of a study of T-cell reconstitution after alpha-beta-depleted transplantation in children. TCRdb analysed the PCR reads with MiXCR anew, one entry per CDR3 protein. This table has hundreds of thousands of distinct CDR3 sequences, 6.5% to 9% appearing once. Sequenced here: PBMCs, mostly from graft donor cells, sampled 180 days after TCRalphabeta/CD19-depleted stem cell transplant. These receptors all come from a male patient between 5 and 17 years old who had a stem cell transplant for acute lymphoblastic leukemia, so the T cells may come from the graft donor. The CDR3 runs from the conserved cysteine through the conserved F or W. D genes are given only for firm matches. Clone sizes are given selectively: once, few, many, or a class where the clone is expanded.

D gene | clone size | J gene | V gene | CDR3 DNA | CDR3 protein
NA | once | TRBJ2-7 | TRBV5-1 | TGCGCCAGCAGCTTGGGTTACAACGAGCAGTACTTC | CASSLGYNEQYF
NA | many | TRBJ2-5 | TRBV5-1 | TGCGCCAGCAGCCGGCGGGACACCCAAGAGACCCAGTACTTC | CASSRRDTQETQYF
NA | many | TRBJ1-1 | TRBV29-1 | TGCAGCGCTGCGCGGGGGAACACTGAAGCTTTCTTT | CSAARGNTEAFF
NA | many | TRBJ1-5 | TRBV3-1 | TGTGCCAGCAGCCAAGAAGGGGGCAATCAGCCCCAGCATTTT | CASSQEGGNQPQHF
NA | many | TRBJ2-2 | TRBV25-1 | TGTGCCAGCAGTGAGGGGAAGGGAGTTGGCACCGGGGAGCTGTTTTTT | CASSEGKGVGTGELFF
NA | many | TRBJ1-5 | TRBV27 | TGTGCCAGCCGCTCTTCAGGGGAAAGGAGTCAGCCCCAGCATTTT | CASRSSGERSQPQHF
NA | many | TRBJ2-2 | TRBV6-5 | TGTGCCAGCAGTTACTCGAATTTGATCGGGGAGCTGTTTTTT | CASSYSNLIGELFF
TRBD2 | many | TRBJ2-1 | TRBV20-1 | TGCAGTGCGTCCACTAGCGGAGGGAGCTCCTACAATGAGCAGTTCTTC | CSASTSGGSSYNEQFF
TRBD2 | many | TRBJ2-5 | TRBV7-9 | TGTGCCAGCAGCTCACGGGGGGTCCCAGAGACCCAGTACTTC | CASSSRGVPETQYF
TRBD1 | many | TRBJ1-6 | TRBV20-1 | TGCAGTGCTAGAAAGGGGGCGGTGGTTTCACCCCTCCACTTT | CSARKGAVVSPLHF
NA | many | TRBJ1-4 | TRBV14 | TGTGCCAGCAGCCAAGACTACCCGGGTGAAAAACTGTTTTTT | CASSQDYPGEKLFF
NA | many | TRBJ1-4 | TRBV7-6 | TGTGCCAGCAGCTCCTATATCTTCCGGGACACAAATGAAAAACTGTTTTTT | CASSSYIFRDTNEKLFF
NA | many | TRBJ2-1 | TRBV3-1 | TGTGCCAGCAGCCCCCTAAACAATGAGCAGTTCTTC | CASSPLNNEQFF
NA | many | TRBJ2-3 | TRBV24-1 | TGTGCCACCAGTGATCGGCGGGATACGCAGTATTTT | CATSDRRDTQYF
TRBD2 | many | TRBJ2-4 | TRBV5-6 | TGTGCCAGCAGCTTGGGGGGGGGGTTTACCAAAAACATTCAGTACTTC | CASSLGGGFTKNIQYF
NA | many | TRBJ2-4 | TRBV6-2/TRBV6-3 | TGTGCCAGCAGTCTTACCACGGCCAAAAACATTCAGTACTTC | CASSLTTAKNIQYF
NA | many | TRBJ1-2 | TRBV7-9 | TGTGCCAGCAGCGTACAGGGTAACTATGGCTACACCTTC | CASSVQGNYGYTF
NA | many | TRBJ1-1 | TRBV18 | TGTGCCACACAGGACCGAGGGGGGAACACTGAAGCTTTCTTT | CATQDRGGNTEAFF
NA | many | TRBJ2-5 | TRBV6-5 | TGTGCCAGCAGTTACTACAGGTCCGGGGAGACCCAGTACTTC | CASSYYRSGETQYF
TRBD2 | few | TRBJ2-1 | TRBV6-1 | TGTGCCAGCAGGCCAAATTTGGGACTAGCGGTCTACAATGAGCAGTTCTTC | CASRPNLGLAVYNEQFF
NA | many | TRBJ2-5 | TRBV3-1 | TGTGCCAGCAGCCAATTTCAGGGTCAAGAGACCCAGTACTTC | CASSQFQGQETQYF
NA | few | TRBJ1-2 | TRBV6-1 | TGTGCCAGCAGTGAATTCTGGCTGGCGGTCGGGAACTATGGCTACACCTTC | CASSEFWLAVGNYGYTF
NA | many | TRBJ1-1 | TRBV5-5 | TGTGCCAGCAGCTTGGCCTGGGGAGGCACTGAAGCTTTCTTT | CASSLAWGGTEAFF
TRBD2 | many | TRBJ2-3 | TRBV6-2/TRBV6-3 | TGTGCCAGCAGTCCCTTAGCGGGGGGCCTTGGAGATACGCAGTATTTT | CASSPLAGGLGDTQYF
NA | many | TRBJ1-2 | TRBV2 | TGTGCCAGCAGCCCAGCTAACTATGGCTACACCTTC | CASSPANYGYTF
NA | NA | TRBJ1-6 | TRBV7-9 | TGTGCCAGCAGCTTAGACCCAGTCAATTCACCCCTCCACTTT | CASSLDPVNSPLHF
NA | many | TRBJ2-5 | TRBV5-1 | TGCGCCAGCAGCTTTGGCAGGGCAGAGACCCAGTACTTC | CASSFGRAETQYF
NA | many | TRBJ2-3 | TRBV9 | TGTGCCAGCAGCTTCAGGACTAGGACAGGCGATACGCAGTATTTT | CASSFRTRTGDTQYF
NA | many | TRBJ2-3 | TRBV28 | TGTGCCAGCAGCGCCCAACCAGATACGCAGTATTTT | CASSAQPDTQYF
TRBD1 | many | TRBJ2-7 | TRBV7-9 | TGTGCCAGCAGCTTGGGCCCGGGACAGGGGGCCTACGAGCAGTACTTC | CASSLGPGQGAYEQYF
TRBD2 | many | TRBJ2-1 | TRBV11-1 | TGTGCCAGCAGCTCCTGGACTAGCGGGAGGGGGGCCAATGAGCAGTTCTTC | CASSSWTSGRGANEQFF
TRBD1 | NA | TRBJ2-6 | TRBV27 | TGTGCCAGCAGTTTACGAGATGGGACAGGTTTTCTCTCTGGGGCCAACGTCCTGACTTTC | CASSLRDGTGFLSGANVLTF
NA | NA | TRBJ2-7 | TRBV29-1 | TGCAGCGTTGAAGAGGGCCCAGGAACCTACGAGCAGTACTTC | CSVEEGPGTYEQYF
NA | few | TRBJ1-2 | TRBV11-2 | TGTGCCAGCAGCCTAACCCCAGGGGAGTATGGCTACACCTTC | CASSLTPGEYGYTF
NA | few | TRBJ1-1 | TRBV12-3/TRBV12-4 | TGTGCCAGCAGCGCAACGAAGCGCACTGAAGCTTTCTTT | CASSATKRTEAFF
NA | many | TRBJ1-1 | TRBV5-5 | TGTGCCAGCAGCTTGTGGGGGCGAGGGACTGAAGCTTTCTTT | CASSLWGRGTEAFF
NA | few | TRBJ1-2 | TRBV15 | TGTGCCACCAGCAAACAGGTCCCTAACTATGGCTACACCTTC | CATSKQVPNYGYTF
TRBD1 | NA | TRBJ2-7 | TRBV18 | TGTGCCAGCTCACCAGGCCAGGGGGCCCACGAGCAGTACTTC | CASSPGQGAHEQYF
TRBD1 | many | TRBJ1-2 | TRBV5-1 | TGCGCCAGCAGCCCTCGGGGACAGGGCGTGAGTGGCTACACCTTC | CASSPRGQGVSGYTF
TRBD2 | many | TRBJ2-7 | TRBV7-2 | TGTGCCAGCAGCTTAGCCCCCGGGAGGAGCTACGAGCAGTACTTC | CASSLAPGRSYEQYF
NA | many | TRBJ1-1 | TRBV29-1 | TGCAGCGTCTCAGGACTTATGAACACTGAAGCTTTCTTT | CSVSGLMNTEAFF
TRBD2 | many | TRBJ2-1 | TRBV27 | TGTGCCAGCAGCCCTGGACTAGCGGTTGAGCAGTTCTTC | CASSPGLAVEQFF